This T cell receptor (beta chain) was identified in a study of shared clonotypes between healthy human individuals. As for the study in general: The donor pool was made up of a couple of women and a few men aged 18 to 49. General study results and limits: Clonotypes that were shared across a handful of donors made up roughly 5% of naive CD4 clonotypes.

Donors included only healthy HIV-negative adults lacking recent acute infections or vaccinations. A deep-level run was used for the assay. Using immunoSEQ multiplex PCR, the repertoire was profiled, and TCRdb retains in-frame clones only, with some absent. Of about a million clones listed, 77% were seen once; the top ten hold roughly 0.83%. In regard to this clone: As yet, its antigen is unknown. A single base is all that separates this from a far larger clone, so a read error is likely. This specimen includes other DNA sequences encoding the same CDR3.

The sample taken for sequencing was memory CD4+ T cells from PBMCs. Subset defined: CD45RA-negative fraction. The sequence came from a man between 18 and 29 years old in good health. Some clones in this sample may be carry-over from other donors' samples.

The CDR3 region has the DNA TGTGCCAGCAGCCCATCCGTGGGGAGTAATCAGCCCCAGCATTTT. Encoded protein: CASSPSVGSNQPQHF. The chain joins TRBV25-1 to TRBJ1-5; D not certain. Germline V gene data show CDR1 as MGHDK and CDR2 as SYGVNS. Trimming took off 6 bases at V and 4 bases at J, with 16 bases between the two ends. The CDR3 extends over 15 amino acids.